The present T cell receptor (beta chain) was sequenced within a study of shared clonotypes between healthy human individuals (dated by TCRdb to 2020 to 2021). Broadly, across the study: The cohort comprised a couple of women and a few men aged 18 to 49 years. Per donor, three plates each were used for CD4 naive and CD4 memory, two for CD8 naive, and one for CD8 memory. To estimate repertoire size and how much clonotype sharing occurs between individuals, the study deeply sequenced the blood TCR repertoires of roughly 5 healthy adults. Libraries were prepared and TCR repertoires were sequenced by different laboratories using diverse techniques, in order to increase sequencing depth and limit assay-specific biases. Per donor, leukapheresis produced somewhere between about 0.94 and 9.5 billion PBMCs. Broader findings and caveats from the paper: Rarefaction of sorted-subset datasets indicated incomplete sequencing despite the large sequencing depth. Compared with non-shared clonotypes, clonotypes shared by all four sorted-subset donors had higher generation probabilities. The small number of donors limited the genetic and exposure-history diversity represented. Based on pairwise subsampling, the degree of clonotype sharing among donors was expected to be affected by sequencing depth. Across a few donors, approximately 5% of naive CD4, 3% to 4% of naive CD8, 2% to 2.5% of memory CD4, and roughly 0.41% of memory CD8 clonotypes were shared. Sampling was restricted to blood, and TCR repertoires in tissue are likely to differ from TCR repertoires in blood. Naive subsets generally had larger estimated clonotype richness than memory subsets.

The donors were healthy, HIV-negative adults with no recently reported acute infections or vaccinations. Every donor was a Caucasian adult living in Nashville, Tennessee, USA. CD4+ T cells were enriched by magnetic negative selection; naive cells were then positively selected on CD45RA, and the negative fraction formed the memory subset. Blood was obtained by leukapheresis, after which PBMCs were separated by Ficoll-Histopaque density gradient centrifugation and cryopreserved in liquid nitrogen vapor phase. Analytical flow cytometry was used to check the purity and quantity of each magnetically sorted T cell population. Genomic DNA was isolated from every sorted fraction and measured by UV absorbance on a Nanodrop 2000c. According to the germline V gene, CDR1 reads SQVTM and CDR2 reads ANQGSEA. The CDR3 runs 13 residues from the cysteine to the phenylalanine. Kept here is only the CDR3 DNA, which spans 39 bases and is read in frame from base 1. V loses 3 bases of germline sequence and J loses 7 bases, and the interval between the two ends is 15 bases.

A word on this clone: Its antigen remains unidentified. No base-level quality is on record; no much larger clone is a single base apart.

Using the deep immunoSEQ assay, TCR CDR3 regions were amplified from genomic DNA by multiplex PCR. Extracted genomic DNA from each cell subset was spread evenly across all wells of several immunoSEQ 96-well plates, with each plate serving as a replicate. For sorted subsets, roughly 200 ng of genomic DNA, equivalent to around 30,000 T cell genomes, went into each replicate PCR. The purified libraries were quantified using a Qubit 3.0 fluorometer, sized with a Bioanalyzer 2100, and then quantified again using the KAPA Library Quantification kit. A separate single-read 150-cycle Illumina NextSeq 550 flow cell was used to sequence each immunoSEQ 96-well plate. In the original analysis: Because the immunoSEQ output included only junctional sequences and no quality scores, the filtering could not be the same as the filtering used for full-length reads. Sequences were annotated with PyIR, a Python wrapper for IgBLAST v1.9, using IMGT germline references to assign V/J genes and CDR3. Reads were removed for weak V/J assignments (E-value above 1e-6), missing CDR3, stop codons, out-of-frame junctions, or ambiguous translated residues. V3J clonotypes were defined as sequences sharing the same inferred V gene, J gene, and CDR3 amino acid sequence. The percentage overlap between two repertoires was calculated by dividing the number of shared unique clonotypes by the size of the smaller repertoire. Richness of each repertoire was evaluated using RTK rarefaction, the Chao1 estimator, and Recon v2.1 estimates of unobserved clonotypes. OLGA was used to compute generation probabilities for all TCRbeta clonotypes that the gDNA method yielded from four donors. Here the immuneACCESS table is served through TCRdb, limited to in-frame sequences with V and J called. Missing clones are a known gap in these copies; in checked studies unresolved V genes cover under half, and the rest lacks a known reason. D and trimming come from the DNA, and the V and J calls and clone size come from that table. This sample is represented by about 1.5 million clones; under 99% of them were singletons. 0.4% to 0.45% of the sample rests with the top ten.

The rearranged segments are TRBV29-1 and TRBJ1-2; possibly the D gene is TRBD1, per 5 matching bases. Material: naive CD4+ T cells sorted from blood. The cell subset or site label, read with the paper, signifies: CD45RA+ positively selected. This TCR came from a man younger than 40 in good health. Here is the DNA: TGCAGCGTTGATACGGGACGGGTACCTGGCTACACCTTC. The resulting protein is CSVDTGRVPGYTF.